This T cell receptor (beta chain) is from a study of blood T cells in healthy people across ages. Study-wide results and limits: The study regarded diversity estimates from one million T cells as underestimates. Bulk PBMC profiling left naive and antigen-experienced comparisons inconclusive. Long-lived donors had more naive CD4+ cells and higher diversity than aged donors.

The sample holds a few counts of this clonotype. What it binds is unknown. Primers used in a second PCR of roughly 7 to 11 cycles were a sample-barcoded 5' primer and a J-beta primer mix. One entry per CDR3 protein results from TCRdb running MiXCR on the 5' RACE reads. The profile covers a few hundred thousand distinct CDR3 sequences, with around a quarter appearing a single time and approximately 3.6% taken by the ten largest. CDR3 length: 15 amino acids. The V end was cut by 5 bases, the J end by 0 bases, with 12 bases between. Looked up from germline, CDR1 is SGHRS and CDR2 is YFSETQ. The data were also submitted as part of a second study, on T cells of mothers and their children. That paper states: Slightly higher overlap, not significant, was seen in related mother-child pairs than in unrelated pairs.

Sequencing input: blood. This clonotype was sampled from a boy between 2 and 10 years old in good health. The chain has TRBV5-1 and TRBJ2-1; the D call may be TRBD1 or TRBD2 (5 bases each). The CDR3 here is CASRDTGGSYNEQFF. CDR3 nucleotide sequence: TGCGCCAGCAGGGACACAGGAGGCTCCTACAATGAGCAGTTCTTC. Combining the CDR3 with reference TRBV5-1 and TRBJ2-1 gives the whole variable domain KAGVTQTPRYLIKTRGQQVTLSCSPISGHRSVSWYQQTPGQGLQFLFEYFSETQRNKGNFPGRFSGRQFSNSRSEMNVSTLELGDSALYLCASRDTGGSYNEQFFGPGTRLTVL.